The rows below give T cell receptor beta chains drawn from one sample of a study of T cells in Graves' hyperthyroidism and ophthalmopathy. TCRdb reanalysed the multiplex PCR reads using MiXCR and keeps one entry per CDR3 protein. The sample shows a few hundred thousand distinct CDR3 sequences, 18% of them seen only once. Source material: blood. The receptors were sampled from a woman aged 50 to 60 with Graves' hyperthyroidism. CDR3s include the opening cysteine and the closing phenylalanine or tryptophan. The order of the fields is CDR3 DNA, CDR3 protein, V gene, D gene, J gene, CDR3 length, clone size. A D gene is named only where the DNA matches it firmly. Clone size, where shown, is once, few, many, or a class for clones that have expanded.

CDR3 DNA: TGCGCCAGCAGCCCGGACAGGGTCGTTGAAAAACTGTTTTTT
CDR3 protein: CASSPDRVVEKLFF
V gene: TRBV5-1
D gene: TRBD1
J gene: TRBJ1-4
CDR3 length: 14
clone size: many

CDR3 DNA: TGTGCCAGCAGTTACGTCTGGGACAGGGGGCGAGATACGCAGTATTTT
CDR3 protein: CASSYVWDRGRDTQYF
V gene: TRBV6-5
D gene: TRBD1
J gene: TRBJ2-3
CDR3 length: 16
clone size: many

CDR3 DNA: TGTGCCAGCAGCCCCGAACATAACTATGGCTACACCTTC
CDR3 protein: CASSPEHNYGYTF
V gene: TRBV7-9
D gene: -
J gene: TRBJ1-2
CDR3 length: 13
clone size: many

CDR3 DNA: TGTGCCAGCGAGAATGACAGGGCAGACTCCATGGAGACCCAGTACTTC
CDR3 protein: CASENDRADSMETQYF
V gene: TRBV6-1
D gene: TRBD1
J gene: TRBJ2-5
CDR3 length: 16
clone size: few

CDR3 DNA: TGCAGTGCTCCCGCGGGCGGGGTTGTAGAGACCCAGTACTTC
CDR3 protein: CSAPAGGVVETQYF
V gene: TRBV20-1
D gene: -
J gene: TRBJ2-5
CDR3 length: 14
clone size: many

CDR3 DNA: TGTGCCAGCAGGCCGGGAAAAAACACCGGGGAGCTGTTTTTT
CDR3 protein: CASRPGKNTGELFF
V gene: TRBV2
D gene: -
J gene: TRBJ2-2
CDR3 length: 14
clone size: few

CDR3 DNA: TGTGCCAGTAGGTCCAGGGTGAACACTGAAGCTTTCTTT
CDR3 protein: CASRSRVNTEAFF
V gene: TRBV19
D gene: -
J gene: TRBJ1-1
CDR3 length: 13
clone size: once

CDR3 DNA: TGTGCCAGCACCCACGGGACTCGCAGGGAGACCCAGTACTTC
CDR3 protein: CASTHGTRRETQYF
V gene: TRBV12-3/TRBV12-4
D gene: -
J gene: TRBJ2-5
CDR3 length: 14
clone size: many

CDR3 DNA: TGTGCCACCCAATCGCACACCGGGGAGCTGTTTTTT
CDR3 protein: CATQSHTGELFF
V gene: TRBV28
D gene: -
J gene: TRBJ2-2
CDR3 length: 12
clone size: many

CDR3 DNA: TGTGCCAGCAGTGAGGGGTTTGGGCAGCCCCAGCATTTT
CDR3 protein: CASSEGFGQPQHF
V gene: TRBV28
D gene: -
J gene: TRBJ1-5
CDR3 length: 13
clone size: many

CDR3 DNA: TGCAGTGCTAGACCGAGCGGACTCCAAGAGACCCAGTACTTC
CDR3 protein: CSARPSGLQETQYF
V gene: TRBV20-1
D gene: -
J gene: TRBJ2-5
CDR3 length: 14
clone size: many

CDR3 DNA: TGTGCCAGCAGGTTGAGCTCACCCAGGAATTATGGCTACACCTTC
CDR3 protein: CASRLSSPRNYGYTF
V gene: TRBV7-9
D gene: -
J gene: TRBJ1-2
CDR3 length: 15
clone size: -

CDR3 DNA: TGTGCCAGTAGTATAGGGGTGGACACTGAAGCTTTCTTT
CDR3 protein: CASSIGVDTEAFF
V gene: TRBV19
D gene: -
J gene: TRBJ1-1
CDR3 length: 13
clone size: -

CDR3 DNA: TGTGCCAGCAGTTTAGGGAGTAGGGCCTACAATGAGCAGTTCTTC
CDR3 protein: CASSLGSRAYNEQFF
V gene: TRBV27
D gene: -
J gene: TRBJ2-1
CDR3 length: 15
clone size: -

CDR3 DNA: TGCAGCGTTGTGGAAGGGTCTAGCGGGAGCTACGAGCAGTACTTC
CDR3 protein: CSVVEGSSGSYEQYF
V gene: TRBV29-1
D gene: TRBD2
J gene: TRBJ2-7
CDR3 length: 15
clone size: -

CDR3 DNA: TGTGCCAGCAGCTTGGGAACTCCGCCCTACGAGCAGTACTTC
CDR3 protein: CASSLGTPPYEQYF
V gene: TRBV13
D gene: -
J gene: TRBJ2-7
CDR3 length: 14
clone size: -

CDR3 DNA: TGTGCCAGCAGCTTAGTAGGGACCCCCACCGGGGAGCTGTTTTTT
CDR3 protein: CASSLVGTPTGELFF
V gene: TRBV7-2
D gene: -
J gene: TRBJ2-2
CDR3 length: 15
clone size: -

CDR3 DNA: TGTGCCAGCAGCCTAGGCAGTCATCAGCCCCAGCATTTT
CDR3 protein: CASSLGSHQPQHF
V gene: TRBV3-1
D gene: -
J gene: TRBJ1-5
CDR3 length: 13
clone size: many

CDR3 DNA: TGCGCCAGCAGCTTAGTGAGCGTCAGGAACAATGAGCAGTTCTTC
CDR3 protein: CASSLVSVRNNEQFF
V gene: TRBV5-1
D gene: -
J gene: TRBJ2-1
CDR3 length: 15
clone size: many

CDR3 DNA: TGTGCCAGCAGCTTCCCGTTAGGCGGGGGGAACAATGAGCAGTTCTTC
CDR3 protein: CASSFPLGGGNNEQFF
V gene: TRBV7-9
D gene: TRBD2
J gene: TRBJ2-1
CDR3 length: 16
clone size: -

CDR3 DNA: TGTGCCAGCAGCGTAGGTAGACCTTCGGCCCCCGGGGAGCTGTTTTTT
CDR3 protein: CASSVGRPSAPGELFF
V gene: TRBV7-3
D gene: -
J gene: TRBJ2-2
CDR3 length: 16
clone size: once

CDR3 DNA: TGCAGTGCTGAACCCCGGGACATCTCCTCCTACGAGCAGTACTTC
CDR3 protein: CSAEPRDISSYEQYF
V gene: TRBV20-1
D gene: -
J gene: TRBJ2-7
CDR3 length: 15
clone size: many

CDR3 DNA: TGTGCCAGCGGGACCATGAACACTGAAGCTTTCTTT
CDR3 protein: CASGTMNTEAFF
V gene: TRBV5-6
D gene: -
J gene: TRBJ1-1
CDR3 length: 12
clone size: few

CDR3 DNA: TGTGCCACCGTGACAGGGGGCGCAGGGATAATGAACTATGGCTACACCTTC
CDR3 protein: CATVTGGAGIMNYGYTF
V gene: TRBV10-3
D gene: TRBD1
J gene: TRBJ1-2
CDR3 length: 17
clone size: many

CDR3 DNA: TGCAGCGTGGAGGGGGGGAAGGTTATGTACAATGAGCAGTTCTTC
CDR3 protein: CSVEGGKVMYNEQFF
V gene: TRBV29-1
D gene: -
J gene: TRBJ2-1
CDR3 length: 15
clone size: -

CDR3 DNA: TGCGCCAGCAGCCAAGCTACCCTCGGTGGGGGTTTAAGTGGCTACACCTTC
CDR3 protein: CASSQATLGGGLSGYTF
V gene: TRBV4-3
D gene: -
J gene: TRBJ1-2
CDR3 length: 17
clone size: -

CDR3 DNA: TGTGCCAGCAGCTTAGGCGCAGGGGTCGGAGGCGCCGGGGAGCTGTTTTTT
CDR3 protein: CASSLGAGVGGAGELFF
V gene: TRBV7-9
D gene: -
J gene: TRBJ2-2
CDR3 length: 17
clone size: few

CDR3 DNA: TGCGCCAGCAGCTTCCAGGAGTCCACTGAAGCTTTCTTT
CDR3 protein: CASSFQESTEAFF
V gene: TRBV5-1
D gene: -
J gene: TRBJ1-1
CDR3 length: 13
clone size: -

CDR3 DNA: TGCAGTGCTAGAGATAAACGGGGAAAGTCCTACAATGAGCAGTTCTTC
CDR3 protein: CSARDKRGKSYNEQFF
V gene: TRBV20-1
D gene: -
J gene: TRBJ2-1
CDR3 length: 16
clone size: few

CDR3 DNA: TGTGCCAGCAGTTACTCTGGGGGGCCTGGAAACACCATATATTTT
CDR3 protein: CASSYSGGPGNTIYF
V gene: TRBV6-6
D gene: -
J gene: TRBJ1-3
CDR3 length: 15
clone size: -

CDR3 DNA: TGCAGTGCTAGGGGGACAGTCACTGAAGCTTTCTTT
CDR3 protein: CSARGTVTEAFF
V gene: TRBV20-1
D gene: TRBD1
J gene: TRBJ1-1
CDR3 length: 12
clone size: many

CDR3 DNA: TGCGCCAGCAGCTCAGGGATAGATGAGCAGTTCTTC
CDR3 protein: CASSSGIDEQFF
V gene: TRBV5-1
D gene: -
J gene: TRBJ2-1
CDR3 length: 12
clone size: -

CDR3 DNA: TGTGCCAGCAGCTTTCCCTTGTACAATGAGCAGTTCTTC
CDR3 protein: CASSFPLYNEQFF
V gene: TRBV7-9
D gene: -
J gene: TRBJ2-1
CDR3 length: 13
clone size: few

CDR3 DNA: TGTGCCAGCAGTTACAGGGGCCGCCCATTTGATACGCAGTATTTT
CDR3 protein: CASSYRGRPFDTQYF
V gene: TRBV6-5
D gene: -
J gene: TRBJ2-3
CDR3 length: 15
clone size: few

CDR3 DNA: TGTGCCAGCAGTTCTCAGGGGGCATCCCAAGAGACCCAGTACTTC
CDR3 protein: CASSSQGASQETQYF
V gene: TRBV12-3/TRBV12-4
D gene: TRBD1
J gene: TRBJ2-5
CDR3 length: 15
clone size: few

CDR3 DNA: TGTGCCAGCAGTTTTAGCGGGAGAGGAACAGATACGCAGTATTTT
CDR3 protein: CASSFSGRGTDTQYF
V gene: TRBV28
D gene: TRBD2
J gene: TRBJ2-3
CDR3 length: 15
clone size: many

CDR3 DNA: TGTGCCAGCAGCTACCGAGCCGGCTTAGCGGGAGGGAACACCGGGGAGCTGTTTTTT
CDR3 protein: CASSYRAGLAGGNTGELFF
V gene: TRBV11-3
D gene: TRBD2
J gene: TRBJ2-2
CDR3 length: 19
clone size: many

CDR3 DNA: TGTGCCATCAAGGTCAGGGGTGGGGATAATGAGCAGTTCTTC
CDR3 protein: CAIKVRGGDNEQFF
V gene: TRBV10-3
D gene: -
J gene: TRBJ2-1
CDR3 length: 14
clone size: -

CDR3 DNA: TGTGCCAGCAGTTCGCGAGGGAGAGACACCGGGGAGCTGTTTTTT
CDR3 protein: CASSSRGRDTGELFF
V gene: TRBV28
D gene: -
J gene: TRBJ2-2
CDR3 length: 15
clone size: -

CDR3 DNA: TGTGCCAGCAGCTCAGGGTATTCTGGAAACACCATATATTTT
CDR3 protein: CASSSGYSGNTIYF
V gene: TRBV6-1
D gene: -
J gene: TRBJ1-3
CDR3 length: 14
clone size: -

CDR3 DNA: TGTGCCAGCAGTTTAGCGGGTCAGAATGGCTACACCTTC
CDR3 protein: CASSLAGQNGYTF
V gene: TRBV12-3/TRBV12-4
D gene: -
J gene: TRBJ1-2
CDR3 length: 13
clone size: few

CDR3 DNA: TGTGCCAGCAGCTCCTTCAGTCTTGGGGATGAGCAGTTCTTC
CDR3 protein: CASSSFSLGDEQFF
V gene: TRBV11-3
D gene: -
J gene: TRBJ2-1
CDR3 length: 14
clone size: many

CDR3 DNA: TGTGCCAGCAGTCTAAATCCGGGACAGGGGGACCCCAAGACCCAGTACTTC
CDR3 protein: CASSLNPGQGDPKTQYF
V gene: TRBV28
D gene: TRBD1
J gene: TRBJ2-5
CDR3 length: 17
clone size: many

CDR3 DNA: TGTGCCTGGAGACAAACAGACGCAACTAATGAAAAACTGTTTTTT
CDR3 protein: CAWRQTDATNEKLFF
V gene: TRBV30
D gene: -
J gene: TRBJ1-4
CDR3 length: 15
clone size: few

CDR3 DNA: TGTGCCAGCAGCTTAGGGATGTCCTCAGGAGGCTACACCTTC
CDR3 protein: CASSLGMSSGGYTF
V gene: TRBV7-9
D gene: -
J gene: TRBJ1-2
CDR3 length: 14
clone size: -

CDR3 DNA: TGTGCCAGCAGAGACGACAGGGTGGCTTCACCCCTCCACTTT
CDR3 protein: CASRDDRVASPLHF
V gene: TRBV7-9
D gene: TRBD1
J gene: TRBJ1-6
CDR3 length: 14
clone size: few

CDR3 DNA: TGTGCCAGCAGCCCTACGGACAGCCTCAACACTGAAGCTTTCTTT
CDR3 protein: CASSPTDSLNTEAFF
V gene: TRBV6-1
D gene: -
J gene: TRBJ1-1
CDR3 length: 15
clone size: few

CDR3 DNA: TGCAGTGCTGAGAACAGGGTGGTGGTAGAGACCCAGTACTTC
CDR3 protein: CSAENRVVVETQYF
V gene: TRBV20-1
D gene: -
J gene: TRBJ2-5
CDR3 length: 14
clone size: few

CDR3 DNA: TGTGCCAGCTCACCAACGGGAGGAGTGGGCGAGCAGTACTTC
CDR3 protein: CASSPTGGVGEQYF
V gene: TRBV18
D gene: TRBD2
J gene: TRBJ2-7
CDR3 length: 14
clone size: few

CDR3 DNA: TGTGCCAGCAGCCAAGCAACGAGGGGAGATACGCAGTATTTT
CDR3 protein: CASSQATRGDTQYF
V gene: TRBV3-1
D gene: -
J gene: TRBJ2-3
CDR3 length: 14
clone size: many

CDR3 DNA: TGTGCCACCAGCAGAGATATTAGCGGGTACAATGAGCAGTTCTTC
CDR3 protein: CATSRDISGYNEQFF
V gene: TRBV15
D gene: TRBD2
J gene: TRBJ2-1
CDR3 length: 15
clone size: few

CDR3 DNA: TGTGCCAGCTCGGACCCCCTTCCGTACCAAGAGACCCAGTACTTC
CDR3 protein: CASSDPLPYQETQYF
V gene: TRBV28
D gene: -
J gene: TRBJ2-5
CDR3 length: 15
clone size: many

CDR3 DNA: TGCGCCAGCAGCCCGGGGACTAGCGGGGGTGTGGAGACCCAGTACTTC
CDR3 protein: CASSPGTSGGVETQYF
V gene: TRBV5-1
D gene: TRBD2
J gene: TRBJ2-5
CDR3 length: 16
clone size: many

CDR3 DNA: TGTGCCAGCTCACCCCCGACAGGGGCTTACGAGCAGTACTTC
CDR3 protein: CASSPPTGAYEQYF
V gene: TRBV18
D gene: TRBD1
J gene: TRBJ2-7
CDR3 length: 14
clone size: few

CDR3 DNA: TGCAGTGCTAGAGCGCCCGGGGCTAATGAAAAACTGTTTTTT
CDR3 protein: CSARAPGANEKLFF
V gene: TRBV20-1
D gene: -
J gene: TRBJ1-4
CDR3 length: 14
clone size: -

CDR3 DNA: TGTGCCAGCACAGCCCCGGGACAGGGGGAGTGGAATGAGCAGTTCTTC
CDR3 protein: CASTAPGQGEWNEQFF
V gene: TRBV28
D gene: TRBD1
J gene: TRBJ2-1
CDR3 length: 16
clone size: many

CDR3 DNA: TGTGCCAGCACAGCGGGCGCTTCCTACAATGAGCAGTTCTTC
CDR3 protein: CASTAGASYNEQFF
V gene: TRBV12-3/TRBV12-4
D gene: -
J gene: TRBJ2-1
CDR3 length: 14
clone size: few

CDR3 DNA: TGTGCCAGCTCACCCGACAGGGGGCCGACCAGGAATCAGCCCCAGCATTTT
CDR3 protein: CASSPDRGPTRNQPQHF
V gene: TRBV18
D gene: TRBD1
J gene: TRBJ1-5
CDR3 length: 17
clone size: many

CDR3 DNA: TGCAGTGCGAGCCGGGACGCTTCTCTCAATCAGCCCCAGCATTTT
CDR3 protein: CSASRDASLNQPQHF
V gene: TRBV20-1
D gene: -
J gene: TRBJ1-5
CDR3 length: 15
clone size: many